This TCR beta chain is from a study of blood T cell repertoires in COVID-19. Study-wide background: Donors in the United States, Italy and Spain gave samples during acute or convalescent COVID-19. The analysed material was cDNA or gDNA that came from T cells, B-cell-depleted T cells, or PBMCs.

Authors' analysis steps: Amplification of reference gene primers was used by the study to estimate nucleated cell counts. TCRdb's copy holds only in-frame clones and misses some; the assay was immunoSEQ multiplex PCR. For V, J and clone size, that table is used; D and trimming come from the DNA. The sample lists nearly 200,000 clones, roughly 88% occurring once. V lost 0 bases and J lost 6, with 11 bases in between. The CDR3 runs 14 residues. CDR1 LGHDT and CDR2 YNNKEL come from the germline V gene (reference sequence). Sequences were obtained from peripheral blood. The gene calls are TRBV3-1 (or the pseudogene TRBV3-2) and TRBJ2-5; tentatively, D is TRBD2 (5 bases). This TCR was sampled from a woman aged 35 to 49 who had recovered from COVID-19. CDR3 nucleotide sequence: TGTGCCAGCAGCCAAGATGGGCAGCGGCAGACCCAGTACTTC. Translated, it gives CASSQDGQRQTQYF.